These 25 T cell receptor beta chains were all obtained from the same sample, sequenced in a study of shared clonotypes between healthy human individuals. Only in-frame clones appear in the TCRdb table, and some are missing; sequencing was by immunoSEQ multiplex PCR. Counted here are some 350,000 clones, under 80% occurring once; the ten biggest clones make up 10%. The specimen was memory CD4+ T cells sorted from blood. As for subset: CD45RA-negative fraction. Receptor source: a young man in good health.

Concerning this clone: This sample also contains other DNA sequences that code for the same CDR3. The chain is built from TRBV7-2 and TRBJ2-5, with 9 bases matching TRBD2. V dropped 5 bases and J dropped 5; count of bases not matched to a gene: 9. The CDR3 runs to 15 residues. Germline loops: CDR1 SGHTA, CDR2 FQGNSA. The CDR3 sequence is CASSPRAGGPETQYF. The CDR3 bases are TGTGCCAGCAGCCCCCGGGCGGGAGGGCCGGAGACCCAGTACTTC.

The V gene is TRBV25-1, the J gene TRBJ2-1; 10 positions match TRBD2. The CDR3 extends over 15 amino acids. Germline assignment: CDR1 MGHDK and CDR2 SYGVNS. The junction had 6 bases not matched to a gene; V was cut back by 3 bases and J by 7 bases. The CDR3 loop reads CASSDGAGGDNEQFF. For the CDR3, the DNA is TGTGCCAGCAGTGATGGAGCGGGAGGGGATAATGAGCAGTTCTTC. The variable domain in full, with the rest retrieved from reference TRBV25-1 and TRBJ2-1, is EADIYQTPRYLVIGTGKKITLECSQTMGHDKMYWYQQDPGMELHLIHYSYGVNSTEKGDLSSESTVSRIRTEHFPLTLESARPSHTSQYLCASSDGAGGDNEQFFGPGTRLTVL.

This clone has a count of ten or more. The DNA of the CDR3 is TGTGCCACCACCTGGGACGGAAGAAACACCGGGGAGCTGTTTTTT. Protein sequence: CATTWDGRNTGELFF. The chain uses TRBV2 and TRBJ2-2, with D perhaps assigned TRBD1 or TRBD2 (5 bases each). V lost 10 bases and J lost 2, with 17 bases in between. Germline V CDR1 and CDR2: SNHLY, FYNNEI. This CDR3 comprises 15 residues.

The chain carries TRBV6-1 and TRBJ2-1; TRBD2 might be the D (7 bases). V was clipped by 0 bases and J by 9 bases, with 21 bases between them. This CDR3 has 17 amino acids. Germline lookup yields CDR1 MNHNS and CDR2 SASEGT. As DNA, the CDR3 is TGTGCCAGCAGTGAAGCGGGGGCGGGAGTCCCATATTTTGAGCAGTTCTTC. Translated, it gives CASSEAGAGVPYFEQFF.

This clone appeared once. This rearrangement joins TRBV19 to TRBJ2-1; 7 nucleotides agree with TRBD2. This CDR3 is 16 amino acids long. The germline gives CDR1 LNHDA, CDR2 SQIVND (reference sequence). The V and J ends lost 2 bases and 9 bases, in that order; junction bases with no gene match: 13. DNA of the CDR3: TGTGCCAGTAGTATAAGTGCGGGAGTCAGTGTCGGTGAGCAGTTCTTC. This codes for CASSISAGVSVGEQFF.

The chain carries TRBV18 and TRBJ2-5; a possible D gene is TRBD2 (6 bases). Germline CDR1 is KGHSH and CDR2 is LQKENI. The CDR3 runs to 14 residues. Trimming left V 4 bases short and J 4 bases short, with 13 bases between. Written as DNA, the CDR3 is TGTGCCAGCTCACTCCATGCGGGATTAGAGACCCAGTACTTC. Translation: CASSLHAGLETQYF.

This clone was recorded many times. V and J are TRBV28 and TRBJ1-2; the D gene is possibly TRBD1 (6 bases). Trimming removed 2 bases from V and 8 bases from J, with 12 bases in between. The CDR3 consists of 13 residues. Germline assignment: CDR1 MDHEN and CDR2 SYDVKM. CDR3: CASSLAGASGYTF. The CDR3 DNA follows: TGTGCCAGCAGTTTAGCAGGGGCGAGCGGCTACACCTTC.

Details on this clone: The sample holds other DNA sequences that translate to the same CDR3. The chain couples TRBV5-1 to TRBJ2-7; a possible D gene is TRBD1 (6 bases). The CDR3 consists of 13 residues. Germline values: CDR1 SGHRS, CDR2 YFSETQ. Trimming took 1 base from V and 1 from J, leaving 6 bases between them. CDR3: CASSLTGSYEQYF. CDR3 bases: TGCGCCAGCAGCTTGACAGGGTCCTACGAGCAGTACTTC.

The V and J genes are TRBV5-4 and TRBJ2-7; TRBD2 matches 11 bases. The length of the CDR3 is 17 residues. The germline V gene has CDR1 SGHNT and CDR2 YYREEE (reference sequence). The ends lost 1 base at V and 4 bases at J; junction bases unmatched: 10. CDR3 region: CASSLTSGSLLVYEQYF. As DNA, the CDR3 is TGTGCCAGCAGCTTGACTAGCGGGAGTCTCTTAGTTTACGAGCAGTACTTC.

The rearrangement uses TRBV7-3 and TRBJ1-1; D remains unclear. The length of the CDR3 is 13 residues. V shed 5 bases and J shed 7 bases, with 14 bases lying between them. Germline V CDR1 and CDR2: SGHTA, FQGTGA. The CDR3 coding sequence is TGTGCCAGCAGCCTGGACTGGCGGGGTGAAGCTTTCTTT. It yields the protein CASSLDWRGEAFF. Supplemented by reference TRBV7-3 and TRBJ1-1, the full variable domain reads GAGVSQTPSNKVTEKGKYVELRCDPISGHTALYWYRQSLGQGPEFLIYFQGTGAADDSGLPNDRFFAVRPEGSVSTLKIQRTERGDSAVYLCASSLDWRGEAFFGQGTRLTVV.

V usage is TRBV30 and J usage is TRBJ2-2; D is undetermined. The CDR3 is 15 residues long. V shed 0 bases and J shed 0 bases, with 8 bases lying between them. The germline V gene has CDR1 GTSNPN and CDR2 SVGIG (reference sequence). The CDR3 is CAWSVIPPNTGELFF. The CDR3 bases are TGTGCCTGGAGTGTAATCCCTCCGAACACCGGGGAGCTGTTTTTT.

This clone was counted once. The chain has TRBV2 and TRBJ2-2; D tentatively fits TRBD1 or TRBD2 (5 bases each). Germline CDR1 and CDR2: SNHLY and FYNNEI. Trimming stripped 8 bases from V and 7 bases from J, with 8 bases between. This CDR3 is built from 11 residues. CDR3 DNA: TGTGCCAGCGGGGACGTCGGGGAGCTGTTTTTT. Translated: CASGDVGELFF.

The gene calls are TRBV30 and TRBJ1-5, with 7 nucleotides matching TRBD1. The germline CDR1 and CDR2 sequences are GTSNPN and SVGIG (reference sequence). The CDR3 has 14 residues. V shed 3 bases, J shed 5 bases, and the junction held 7 bases outside the gene matches. CDR3 nucleotides: TGTGCCTGGAGGCCCCACAGGGGAGATCAGCCCCAGCATTTT. It encodes CAWRPHRGDQPQHF.

The table lists this clone with a count of one. V is TRBV6-1 and J is TRBJ1-5, with 7 bases matching TRBD1. This CDR3 is 15 amino acids long. From germline, CDR1 is MNHNS and CDR2 SASEGT. V lost 6 bases and J lost 6; bases outside the gene matches: 11. For the CDR3, the DNA is TGTGCCAGCAGGCCGGCCGGGACAGCATTTCAGCCCCAGCATTTT. It translates to CASRPAGTAFQPQHF.

This rearrangement joins TRBV10-3 to TRBJ2-1; D is perhaps TRBD2 (6 bases). Germline CDR1 and CDR2: ENHRY and SYGVKD. V lost 4 bases to trimming and J lost 0 bases, with 13 bases between them. The CDR3 has 16 amino acids. The CDR3 protein is CAISGVGGLSYNEQFF. In nucleotides, the CDR3 is TGTGCCATCAGTGGGGTGGGAGGCCTCTCCTACAATGAGCAGTTCTTC.

The chain has TRBV19 and TRBJ2-1; 7 bases are a match to TRBD1. Trimming cost V 3 bases and J 4 bases; bases outside gene matches: 6. Germline CDR1 reads LNHDA; CDR2 reads SQIVND (reference sequence). The CDR3 length is 15 residues. Here the CDR3 DNA reads TGTGCCAGTAGTATTAGTGACAGGGAATACAATGAGCAGTTCTTC. Translated: CASSISDREYNEQFF. The whole variable domain, remainder taken from reference TRBV19 and TRBJ2-1, is DGGITQSPKYLFRKEGQNVTLSCEQNLNHDAMYWYRQDPGQGLRLIYYSQIVNDFQKGDIAEGYSVSREKKESFPLTVTSAQKNPTAFYLCASSISDREYNEQFFGPGTRLTVL.

V gene TRBV7-9 combines with J gene TRBJ2-7; 11 bases map to TRBD1. Germline trimming cut 4 bases from V and 3 bases from J; bases unmatched to any gene: 5. The germline CDR1 and CDR2 sequences are SEHNR and FQNEAQ (reference sequence). The CDR3 is 15 residues long. CDR3 nucleotide sequence: TGTGCCAGCAGCTCCCGGGACAGGGGGGACTACGAGCAGTACTTC. This gives the protein CASSSRDRGDYEQYF.

The chain couples TRBV2 to TRBJ1-4, with D uncertain. Germline CDR1 and CDR2: SNHLY and FYNNEI. The V and J ends lost 5 bases and 11 bases respectively, with 15 bases between them. CDR3 length: 13 residues. CDR3 loop: CASSYDREWKLFF. CDR3 nucleotides: TGTGCCAGCAGTTACGACCGGGAGTGGAAACTGTTTTTT.

This chain connects TRBV14 to TRBJ1-1; D is perhaps TRBD1 (6 bases). The germline V and J ends were trimmed by 5 bases and 1 base, with 11 bases remaining between them. CDR3 length: 14 amino acids. CDR1 SGHDN and CDR2 FVKESK come from the germline V gene. CDR3 nucleotide sequence: TGTGCCAGCAGCAACAGGGTCGGGAACACTGAAGCTTTCTTT. Translating gives CASSNRVGNTEAFF. Using reference TRBV14 and TRBJ1-1 for the parts outside the CDR3, the full variable domain is EAGVTQFPSHSVIEKGQTVTLRCDPISGHDNLYWYRRVMGKEIKFLLHFVKESKQDESGMPNNRFLAERTGGTYSTLKVQPAELEDSGVYFCASSNRVGNTEAFFGQGTRLTVV.

The chain combines TRBV7-2 with TRBJ2-2, with 8 bases that match TRBD2. Germline CDR1 is SGHTA and CDR2 is FQGNSA. The CDR3 has 17 amino acids. With V trimmed by 2 bases and J by 0 bases, 5 bases remained unmatched. The CDR3 sequence: CASSLSGGRPNTGELFF. The CDR3 DNA follows: TGTGCCAGCAGCTTAAGCGGCGGGAGGCCGAACACCGGGGAGCTGTTTTTT.

J is TRBJ2-7 and V is TRBV5-5; the match to TRBD2 covers 8 bases. CDR1 SGHKS and CDR2 YYEKEE come from the germline V gene (reference sequence). This CDR3 has 16 amino acids. V shed 0 bases, J shed 3 bases, and the junction held 8 bases outside the gene matches. The CDR3 reads CASSLAVSGNLYEQYF. CDR3 in DNA: TGTGCCAGCAGCTTGGCAGTTAGCGGGAACCTCTACGAGCAGTACTTC.

This clone was detected only a few times. The chain recombines TRBV14 with TRBJ2-5, with TRBD2 as a possible D gene (6 bases). The CDR3 is made up of 13 amino acids. Germline V lookup: CDR1 SGHDN, CDR2 FVKESK. V gave up 8 bases and J gave up 4 bases, with 14 bases separating them. This chain's CDR3 is CASGVQGGETQYF. The CDR3 DNA sequence: TGTGCCAGCGGAGTTCAGGGAGGAGAGACCCAGTACTTC. Variable domain in full (rest from reference TRBV14 and TRBJ2-5): EAGVTQFPSHSVIEKGQTVTLRCDPISGHDNLYWYRRVMGKEIKFLLHFVKESKQDESGMPNNRFLAERTGGTYSTLKVQPAELEDSGVYFCASGVQGGETQYFGPGTRLLVL.

The rearrangement links TRBV6-5 to TRBJ1-5, with D perhaps matching TRBD1 (5 bases). The CDR3 covers 13 residues. Deletions cut 6 bases from V and 7 bases from J, with 13 bases between. In germline, CDR1 is MNHEY, CDR2 SVGAGI. In nucleotides, the CDR3 is TGTGCCAGCAGCCCAGCGGGGGTACAGCCCCAGCATTTT. This codes for CASSPAGVQPQHF.

The chain carries TRBV4-1 and TRBJ2-1; 9 bases align to TRBD1. Germline CDR1 reads MGHRA; CDR2 reads YSYEKL. The CDR3 runs to 13 residues. The V gene end was trimmed by 1 base and the J gene end by 15 bases; junction bases not matched to a gene: 7. For the CDR3, the DNA is TGCGCCAGCAGCCAAGTCCGGGGGACAGGGCTGTTCTTC. Translating gives CASSQVRGTGLFF.

The V gene is TRBV5-1, the J gene TRBJ1-1; 7 bases agree with TRBD1. Looked up from germline, CDR1 is SGHRS and CDR2 is YFSETQ. The CDR3 length is 17 residues. V lost 0 bases to trimming and J lost 0 bases; unmatched junction nucleotides: 8. The CDR3 spells CASSLGPTGTVNTEAFF. CDR3 coding DNA: TGCGCCAGCAGCTTGGGACCAACCGGGACAGTGAACACTGAAGCTTTCTTT.